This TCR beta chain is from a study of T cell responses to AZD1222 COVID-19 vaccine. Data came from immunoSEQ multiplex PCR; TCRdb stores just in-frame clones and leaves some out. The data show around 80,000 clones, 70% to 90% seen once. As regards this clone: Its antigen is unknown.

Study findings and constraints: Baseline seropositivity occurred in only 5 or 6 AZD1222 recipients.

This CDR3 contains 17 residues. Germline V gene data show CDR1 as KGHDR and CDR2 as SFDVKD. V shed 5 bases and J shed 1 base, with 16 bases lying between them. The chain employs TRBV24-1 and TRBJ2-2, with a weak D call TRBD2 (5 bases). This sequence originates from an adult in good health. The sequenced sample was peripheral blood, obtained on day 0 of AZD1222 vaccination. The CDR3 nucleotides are TGTGCCACCAGTGGTATCCCCCGGGCGGGGAACACCGGGGAGCTGTTTTTT. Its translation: CATSGIPRAGNTGELFF.